This TCR beta chain was profiled in a study of T cell responses to AZD1222 COVID-19 vaccine. At the level of the study: Second-dose intervals of approximately 4 or approximately 12 weeks were pooled.

Germline CDR1 and CDR2: LNHDA and SQIVND (reference sequence). This CDR3 region has 14 residues. The V gene lost 1 base and the J gene lost 2 bases, with 8 bases spanning the gap. This clone was detected a few times. Its cognate antigen is unknown. Some clones are missing from TCRdb's copy, which holds only in-frame ones; the method was immunoSEQ multiplex PCR. The table includes fewer than 130,000 clones, about 87% detected once. Study outcomes and limitations: Baseline seropositives among AZD1222 recipients totaled only 5 or 6. The study found Spike-specific TCR breadth and depth rose after two AZD1222 doses. Donors were chiefly white British, with a greater number of females, and clonal diversity was perhaps underestimated.

This chain uses TRBV19 with TRBJ2-5; D remains ambiguous. The sample consisted of peripheral blood, taken on day 0 of AZD1222 vaccination. This receptor was identified in an adult in good health. The CDR3 bases are TGTGCCAGTAGTATAGTAGGTCAGCAAGAGACCCAGTACTTC. Translating it yields CASSIVGQQETQYF.